A selection of T cell receptor beta chains follows, all from one sample in a study of blood T cell repertoires in COVID-19. The method was immunoSEQ multiplex PCR; TCRdb's version includes in-frame clones alone and lacks a portion of them. Of 200,000 to 250,000 clones in the sample, roughly 88% were seen once. Sequenced material: PBMCs or T cells enriched from blood (not recorded which). The receptors originated from a woman aged 50 to 60 who had recovered from COVID-19. Each CDR3 is given with its conserved first and last residue. D genes are given only for firm matches. Some rows have no size entry. The others give once, few or many, or a class for an expanded clone.

j_gene | abundance | v_gene | d_gene | len | CDR3aa | CDR3nt
TRBJ2-5 | few | TRBV7-8 | . | 15 | CASSLAHAVQETQYF | TGTGCCAGCAGCTTAGCGCACGCAGTACAAGAGACCCAGTACTTC
TRBJ1-2 | . | TRBV19 | TRBD1 | 14 | CASGRTGGLSGYTF | TGTGCCAGTGGAAGGACAGGCGGTTTAAGTGGCTACACCTTC
TRBJ2-7 | . | TRBV2 | . | 13 | CASSSDRMYEQYF | TGTGCCAGCAGCTCAGACAGGATGTACGAGCAGTACTTC
TRBJ1-2 | . | TRBV2 | TRBD1 | 13 | CASSARQGDGYTF | TGTGCCAGCAGTGCAAGACAGGGGGATGGCTACACCTTC
TRBJ1-1 | . | TRBV29-1 | TRBD1 | 15 | CSVLLVRDRGTEAFF | TGCAGCGTCCTCCTCGTCCGGGACAGGGGCACTGAAGCTTTCTTT
TRBJ1-6 | few | TRBV4-1 | . | 15 | CASSPSQMGNSPLHF | TGCGCCAGCAGCCCTAGCCAGATGGGTAATTCACCCCTCCACTTT
TRBJ1-2 | . | TRBV29-1 | . | 14 | CSVPSGEYRYGYTF | TGCAGCGTTCCAAGCGGAGAGTATCGTTATGGCTACACCTTC
TRBJ2-1 | . | TRBV7-9 | . | 16 | CASSAQGPDQKHEQFF | TGTGCCAGCAGCGCCCAGGGGCCCGATCAGAAACATGAGCAGTTCTTC
TRBJ1-5 | . | TRBV28 | . | 15 | CASSFGRGGHQPQHF | TGTGCCAGCAGTTTTGGGCGAGGGGGACATCAGCCCCAGCATTTT
TRBJ1-1 | . | TRBV11-3 | TRBD1 | 14 | CASSSTGLVTEAFF | TGTGCCAGCAGTTCGACAGGGTTGGTTACTGAAGCTTTCTTT
TRBJ2-7 | few | TRBV7-9 | TRBD1 | 14 | CASSRDRGTYEQYF | TGTGCCAGCAGCCGGGACAGGGGAACCTACGAGCAGTACTTC
TRBJ2-5 | . | TRBV2 | TRBD2 | 16 | CASSEGLAGGGETQYF | TGTGCCAGCAGTGAAGGGCTAGCGGGAGGGGGCGAGACCCAGTACTTC
TRBJ1-4 | few | TRBV6-5 | TRBD1 | 13 | CASRGQGREKLFF | TGTGCCAGCCGGGGACAGGGACGCGAAAAACTGTTTTTT
TRBJ2-7 | . | TRBV6-1 | TRBD2 | 17 | CASSEGAGAGFLYEQYF | TGTGCCAGCAGTGAAGGCGCGGGAGCGGGGTTTCTATACGAGCAGTACTTC
TRBJ2-7 | . | TRBV9 | TRBD1 | 13 | CASSLEQGSEQYF | TGTGCCAGCAGCCTAGAACAGGGGAGCGAGCAGTACTTC
TRBJ2-7 | . | TRBV9 | . | 16 | CASSVSFIRREREQYF | TGTGCCAGCAGCGTAAGCTTCATTCGGAGAGAACGCGAGCAGTACTTC
TRBJ2-5 | . | TRBV28 | TRBD1 | 15 | CASSVQGAKDETQYF | TGTGCCAGCAGTGTCCAGGGGGCGAAGGATGAGACCCAGTACTTC
TRBJ2-5 | once | TRBV5-4 | . | 14 | CASSLAGNKETQYF | TGTGCCAGCAGCTTGGCGGGGAACAAAGAGACCCAGTACTTC
TRBJ1-2 | . | TRBV28 | . | 16 | CASSSRSPSDGYGYTF | TGTGCCAGCAGTTCCCGGAGCCCTTCGGATGGCTATGGCTACACCTTC
TRBJ1-1 | . | TRBV28 | . | 12 | CASSLQVTEAFF | TGTGCCAGCAGTTTGCAGGTCACTGAAGCTTTCTTT
TRBJ1-1 | . | TRBV28 | TRBD1 | 13 | CASSLQGGTEAFF | TGTGCCAGCAGTTTACAGGGGGGCACCGAAGCTTTCTTT
TRBJ2-1 | . | TRBV4-2 | . | 15 | CASSQDRVNYNEQFF | TGTGCCAGCAGCCAAGATCGGGTCAATTACAATGAGCAGTTCTTC
TRBJ1-5 | . | TRBV30 | TRBD1 | 14 | CAWSFGQGNQPQHF | TGTGCCTGGAGCTTCGGACAGGGAAATCAGCCCCAGCATTTT
TRBJ1-5 | . | TRBV27 | . | 16 | CASSKGPIEGASPQHF | TGTGCCAGCAGCAAGGGGCCGATAGAAGGGGCATCGCCCCAGCATTTT
TRBJ1-1 | . | TRBV4-1 | . | 14 | CASNPGGERTEAFF | TGCGCCAGCAACCCGGGGGGCGAGAGGACTGAAGCTTTCTTT